Below are 5 T cell receptor beta chains sequenced from a single sample in a study of blood T cell repertoires in COVID-19. Clones were sequenced by immunoSEQ multiplex PCR, and TCRdb holds only the in-frame ones, with some missing. The table lists some 140,000 clones, around 88% of them singletons, with about 18% in the top ten. Material: peripheral blood. These receptors all come from a woman aged 45-65 years who had recovered from COVID-19.

This chain connects TRBV6-5 to TRBJ1-5; possible D gene TRBD1, 6 bases. V lost 5 bases and J 5 bases, leaving 13 bases between the germline ends. The germline V gene encodes CDR1 MNHEY and CDR2 SVGAGI. This CDR3 region has 14 residues. CDR3 bases: TGTGCCAGCAGTCTCCCCCCAGGGGATCAGCCCCAGCATTTT. Residues: CASSLPPGDQPQHF.

The table lists this clone with a few counts. This rearrangement joins TRBV2 to TRBJ1-6; D is unclear. V dropped 2 bases and J dropped 6 bases, with 14 bases sitting between them. This CDR3 spans 16 amino acids. The V gene's germline CDR1 is SNHLY and CDR2 FYNNEI. The CDR3 is CASSEWGGDGNSPLHF. CDR3 nucleotides: TGTGCCAGCAGTGAATGGGGAGGTGATGGTAATTCACCCCTCCACTTT. Full variable domain (outside the CDR3, taken from reference TRBV2 and TRBJ1-6): EPEVTQTPSHQVTQMGQEVILRCVPISNHLYFYWYRQILGQKVEFLVSFYNNEISEKSEIFDDQFSVERPDGSNFTLKIRSTKLEDSAMYFCASSEWGGDGNSPLHFGNGTRLTVT.

The chain has TRBV7-8 and TRBJ1-6, with 7 bases that match TRBD1. J lost 7 bases, V lost 4 bases, and 7 bases had no gene match. This CDR3 has 15 amino acids. The germline V gene has CDR1 SGHVS and CDR2 FQNEAQ. CDR3 in amino acids: CASSSWDRENSPLHF. CDR3 coding DNA: TGTGCCAGCAGCTCATGGGACAGAGAGAATTCACCCCTCCACTTT. Supplemented by reference TRBV7-8 and TRBJ1-6, the full variable domain reads GAGVSQSPRYKVAKRGQDVALRCDPISGHVSLFWYQQALGQGPEFLTYFQNEAQLDKSGLPSDRFFAERPEGSVSTLKIQRTQQEDSAVYLCASSSWDRENSPLHFGNGTRLTVT.

This clone was recorded once. The genes are TRBV6-5 and TRBJ1-2; D is possibly TRBD1 (6 bases). The germline V gene has CDR1 MNHEY and CDR2 SVGAGI. This CDR3 is built from 15 residues. Trimming took off 6 bases at V and 3 bases at J, with 17 bases between the two ends. The CDR3 protein is CASRGAIGADYGYTF. The CDR3 nucleotides read TGTGCCAGCAGGGGGGCTATCGGGGCTGACTATGGCTACACCTTC.

This clone was detected a few times. This chain links TRBV3-1 (or the pseudogene TRBV3-2) with TRBJ2-1; D unclear. The V end lost 4 bases, the J end lost 2 bases, and 6 bases lay between the germline ends. Germline V lookup: CDR1 LGHDT, CDR2 YNNKEL (reference sequence). The CDR3 covers 13 residues. CDR3 loop: CASSPWPYNEQFF. The CDR3 DNA reads TGTGCCAGCAGCCCTTGGCCCTACAATGAGCAGTTCTTC.